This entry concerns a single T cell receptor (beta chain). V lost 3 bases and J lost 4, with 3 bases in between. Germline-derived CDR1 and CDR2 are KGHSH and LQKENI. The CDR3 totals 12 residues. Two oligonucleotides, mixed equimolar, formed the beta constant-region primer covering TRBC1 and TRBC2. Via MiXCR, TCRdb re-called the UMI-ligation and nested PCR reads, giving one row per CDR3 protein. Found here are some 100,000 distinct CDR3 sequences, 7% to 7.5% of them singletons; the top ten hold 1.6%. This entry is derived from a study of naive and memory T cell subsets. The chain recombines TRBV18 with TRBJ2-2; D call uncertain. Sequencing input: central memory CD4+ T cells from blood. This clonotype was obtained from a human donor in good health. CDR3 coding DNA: TGTGCCAGCTCACCTGTCACCGGGGAGCTGTTTTTT. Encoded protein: CASSPVTGELFF.